The T cell receptor beta chain described here comes from a study of T cell responses to AZD1222 COVID-19 vaccine. Findings and caveats of the study: Two AZD1222 doses significantly raised spike-specific TCR breadth and depth over controls. Dominant at 160-218 and 743-854, vaccine-associated CD4 TCRs also spanned spike. Donors skewed white British and female; clonal diversity was possibly underestimated.

As to this clone: Its antigen is currently unknown.

Germline trimming cut 6 bases from V and 0 bases from J; bases unmatched to any gene: 14. Germline assignment: CDR1 SGHDT and CDR2 YYEEEE. This CDR3 region has 17 residues. Second doses that came at about 4 or about 12 weeks were put together. TCRdb's table, derived via immunoSEQ multiplex PCR, lists solely in-frame clones and lacks some. Here the sample spans fewer than 200,000 clones, roughly 90% being singletons. The source was peripheral blood, collected 28 days after the second AZD1222 dose. This TCR derives from an adult who received the AZD1222 COVID-19 vaccine. The gene calls are TRBV5-6 and TRBJ1-1, with 7 nucleotides matching TRBD1. CDR3 loop: CASTQRGPTGLNTEAFF. The CDR3 coding sequence is TGTGCCAGCACCCAGAGGGGGCCGACGGGGTTGAACACTGAAGCTTTCTTT.